This T cell receptor (beta chain) was profiled in a study of blood T cell repertoires in COVID-19. For the study at large: Samples of COVID-19 (acute and convalescent) were obtained from the United States, Italy and Spain.

The CDR3 is 18 residues long. The J segment lost 0 bases and the V segment lost 3 bases, leaving 6 bases of the junction unmatched. Germline CDR1 reads LGHNA; CDR2 reads YSLEER. The assay was immunoSEQ multiplex PCR, and TCRdb's table has in-frame clones only and misses some. The sample consists of some 100,000 clones, 85% to 90% of them appearing once. The sequenced material came from peripheral blood. The clonotype was recovered from a human donor in a cohort sampled during active COVID-19. The rearrangement links TRBV4-3 to TRBJ2-5; 14 bases line up with TRBD2. The CDR3 DNA follows: TGCGCCAGCAGCCAGACGGGACTAGCGGGAGTGTACCAAGAGACCCAGTACTTC. Residues: CASSQTGLAGVYQETQYF.